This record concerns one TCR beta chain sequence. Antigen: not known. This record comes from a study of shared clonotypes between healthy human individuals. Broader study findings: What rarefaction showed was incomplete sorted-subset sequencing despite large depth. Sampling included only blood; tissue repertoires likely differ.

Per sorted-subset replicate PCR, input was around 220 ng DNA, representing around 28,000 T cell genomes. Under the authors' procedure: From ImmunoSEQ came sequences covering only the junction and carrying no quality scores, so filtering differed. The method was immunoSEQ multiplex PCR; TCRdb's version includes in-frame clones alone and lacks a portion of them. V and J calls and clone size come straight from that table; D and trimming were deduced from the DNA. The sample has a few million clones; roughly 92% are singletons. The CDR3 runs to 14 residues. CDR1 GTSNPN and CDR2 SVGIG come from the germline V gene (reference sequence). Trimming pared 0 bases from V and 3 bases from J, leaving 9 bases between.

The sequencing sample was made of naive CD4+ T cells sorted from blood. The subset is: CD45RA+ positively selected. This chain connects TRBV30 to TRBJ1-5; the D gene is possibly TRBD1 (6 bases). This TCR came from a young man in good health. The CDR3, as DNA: TGTGCCTGGAGTGTAGCAGGGGTCAATCAGCCCCAGCATTTT. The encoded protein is CAWSVAGVNQPQHF.